One and the same sample provided the 9 T cell receptor beta chains below, sequenced in a study of blood T cell repertoires in COVID-19. This table comes from immunoSEQ multiplex PCR, and its TCRdb copy is limited to in-frame clones, with some not included. The sample consists of 150,000 to 200,000 clones, 80% to 85% of them appearing once. Sequencing was carried out using PBMCs or T cells enriched from blood (not recorded which). Source of these receptors: a woman aged 45-60 years who had recovered from COVID-19.

This chain links TRBV3-1 (or the pseudogene TRBV3-2) with TRBJ2-1; D gene unclear. The CDR3 has 15 amino acids. Germline lookup yields CDR1 LGHDT and CDR2 YNNKEL (reference sequence). V lost 0 bases, J lost 8 bases, and 14 bases lay in between. CDR3 in DNA: TGTGCCAGCAGCCAAGAGCAAATCTTGGGCCATGAGCAGTTCTTC. Amino acid sequence: CASSQEQILGHEQFF.

V gene TRBV24-1 combines with J gene TRBJ2-3; TRBD1 agrees at 7 bases. J gave up 4 bases and V 9 bases, and 6 bases lay outside the gene matches. CDR3 length equals 13 residues. Germline V gives CDR1 KGHDR, CDR2 SFDVKD. CDR3 sequence: CATSTGYPDTQYF. The CDR3 DNA reads as TGTGCCACCTCGACAGGGTATCCAGATACGCAGTATTTT.

The chain carries TRBV27 and TRBJ1-1, with D possibly TRBD1 on 6 matching bases. CDR3 length equals 12 residues. V lost 5 bases and J 5 bases, leaving 9 bases between the germline ends. CDR1 and CDR2 from the germline V gene are MNHEY and SMNVEV (reference sequence). CDR3 loop: CASSLQGTEAFF. CDR3 sequence (DNA): TGTGCCAGCAGTCTTCAGGGGACTGAAGCTTTCTTT.

The V and J genes are TRBV27 and TRBJ1-5, with TRBD1 identical over 8 bases. Germline values: CDR1 MNHEY, CDR2 SMNVEV (reference sequence). V lost 6 bases to trimming and J lost 2 bases; unmatched junction nucleotides: 3. The CDR3 runs 14 residues. For the CDR3, the DNA is TGTGCCAGCAGGGGGACAGGAGGCAATCAGCCCCAGCATTTT. It is translated as CASRGTGGNQPQHF.

The chain recombines TRBV6-5 with TRBJ2-7; the match to TRBD2 covers 7 bases. The V segment lost 4 bases and the J segment 6 bases; nucleotides outside the gene matches: 15. The germline gives CDR1 MNHEY, CDR2 SVGAGI. The CDR3 length is 16 residues. In nucleotides, the CDR3 is TGTGCCAGCAGTTTGGGTTCGGCGGGAGAGGGGAGCGAGCAGTACTTC. Encoded protein: CASSLGSAGEGSEQYF.

This sequence joins TRBV19 and TRBJ1-1, with 8 bases that match TRBD1. Germline CDR1 LNHDA, CDR2 SQIVND (reference sequence). The CDR3 runs 14 residues. The trim removed 3 bases at V and 5 bases at J, leaving 5 bases unmatched. The CDR3 loop reads CASSITGGGTEAFF. CDR3 in DNA: TGTGCCAGTAGTATCACAGGGGGAGGAACTGAAGCTTTCTTT.

On this clone itself: Different DNA sequences within this sample yield the same CDR3. The V gene is TRBV9, the J gene TRBJ1-4; a possible D gene is TRBD1 (5 bases). Germline-derived CDR1 and CDR2 are SGDLS and YYNGEE. The CDR3 runs 14 residues. Between the trimmed V and J ends, which lost 3 bases and 2 bases, there was a span of 8 bases. CDR3 protein: CASSAGGTNEKLFF. The CDR3 coding sequence is TGTGCCAGCAGCGCGGGGGGGACTAATGAAAAACTGTTTTTT.

The chain is built from TRBV4-3 and TRBJ1-1; weak D call: TRBD1 (5 bases). CDR3 length: 14 amino acids. Germline CDR1 and CDR2: LGHNA and YSLEER. The ends were cut back, 0 bases at V and 1 base at J, with 6 bases in the middle. The CDR3 DNA is TGCGCCAGCAGCCAAGAAGACAGGAACACTGAAGCTTTCTTT. Its translation: CASSQEDRNTEAFF.

This chain uses TRBV11-2 with TRBJ2-1; TRBD2 matches 9 bases. Germline-derived CDR1 and CDR2 are SGHAT and FQNNGV. The V gene end was trimmed by 5 bases and the J gene end by 5 bases; junction bases not matched to a gene: 13. The CDR3 is made up of 17 amino acids. CDR3 in amino acids: CASSPTVGPSGNNEQFF. The CDR3 DNA reads TGTGCCAGCAGCCCGACTGTGGGGCCTAGCGGGAACAATGAGCAGTTCTTC.